This T cell receptor (beta chain) was obtained from a study of T-cell memory formation after mild COVID-19. Study-level results: That cross-reactive memory joined was suggested by some responding clones appearing in pre-infection memory.

The CDR3 runs 11 residues. The ends were cut back, 6 bases at V and 3 bases at J, with 6 bases in the middle. As regards this clonotype: Its antigen is not identified.

Using its own MiXCR run on the 5' RACE reads, TCRdb lists one record per CDR3 protein. Found here are some 120,000 distinct CDR3 sequences, roughly 15% of them singletons; the top ten hold over 11%. Sequencing was carried out using PBMCs or a T cell subset sorted from them (not recorded which). The receptor's source is an adult woman who had mild COVID-19 (a few samples of this study predate the infection). Cell type and time point are not known. The chain is built from TRBV12-3 or TRBV12-4 and TRBJ2-7; D ambiguous. For the CDR3, the DNA is TGTGCCAGCAGGCTAGGCTACGAGCAGTACTTC. Translating gives CASRLGYEQYF.